A selection of T cell receptor beta chains follows, all from one sample in a study of T cell responses to AZD1222 COVID-19 vaccine. Generated by immunoSEQ multiplex PCR, the TCRdb table keeps only in-frame clones and is missing some. This sample has some 150,000 clones; 70% to 90% occur once, and the top ten carry around 7.8%. The specimen was peripheral blood, collected on day 0 of AZD1222 vaccination. These receptors all stem from an adult in good health. Both conserved end residues are part of each CDR3. D genes are given only for firm matches. The size of a clone is reported for some rows only, either as once, few or many, or as a class for expanded clones.

CDR3aa: CATQLRQGYEQYF; CDR3nt: TGTGCCACCCAACTCCGACAGGGCTACGAGCAGTACTTC; abundance: .; j_gene: TRBJ2-7; v_gene: TRBV10-3; len: 13; d_gene: TRBD1
CDR3aa: CASSLSAGLNTEAFF; CDR3nt: TGTGCCAGCAGTTTATCAGCAGGGCTGAACACTGAAGCTTTCTTT; abundance: .; j_gene: TRBJ1-1; v_gene: TRBV27; len: 15; d_gene: .
CDR3aa: CASSSQENTEAFF; CDR3nt: TGCGCCAGCAGCTCACAGGAGAACACTGAAGCTTTCTTT; abundance: .; j_gene: TRBJ1-1; v_gene: TRBV5-1; len: 13; d_gene: .
CDR3aa: CASSLSFTTSTDTQYF; CDR3nt: TGTGCCAGCAGTTTATCTTTTACTACTAGCACAGATACGCAGTATTTT; abundance: .; j_gene: TRBJ2-3; v_gene: TRBV27; len: 16; d_gene: .
CDR3aa: CASRRADTDTQYF; CDR3nt: TGTGCCAGCAGACGGGCGGACACAGATACGCAGTATTTT; abundance: .; j_gene: TRBJ2-3; v_gene: TRBV9; len: 13; d_gene: .
CDR3aa: CAISTFTWDSGTTPDEQYF; CDR3nt: TGTGCCATCAGCACATTTACCTGGGACAGCGGGACTACTCCGGACGAGCAGTACTTC; abundance: .; j_gene: TRBJ2-7; v_gene: TRBV10-3; len: 19; d_gene: .
CDR3aa: CSASEGLGSHSPLHF; CDR3nt: TGCAGTGCTAGTGAGGGTTTGGGTTCTCATTCACCCCTCCACTTT; abundance: once; j_gene: TRBJ1-6; v_gene: TRBV20-1; len: 15; d_gene: .
CDR3aa: CATRDSDNSPLHF; CDR3nt: TGTGCCACCAGGGACAGTGATAATTCACCCCTCCACTTT; abundance: .; j_gene: TRBJ1-6; v_gene: TRBV24-1; len: 13; d_gene: .
CDR3aa: CASGRLAGEGGQETQYF; CDR3nt: TGCGCCAGCGGAAGACTAGCGGGAGAGGGGGGGCAAGAGACCCAGTACTTC; abundance: few; j_gene: TRBJ2-5; v_gene: TRBV10-2; len: 17; d_gene: TRBD2
CDR3aa: CASSLGQVGEQYF; CDR3nt: TGTGCCAGCTCCCTTGGACAGGTTGGTGAGCAGTACTTC; abundance: few; j_gene: TRBJ2-7; v_gene: TRBV18; len: 13; d_gene: TRBD1
CDR3aa: CASSIADREIYEQYF; CDR3nt: TGTGCCAGTAGTATAGCCGACAGGGAAATCTACGAGCAGTACTTC; abundance: .; j_gene: TRBJ2-7; v_gene: TRBV19; len: 15; d_gene: TRBD1
CDR3aa: CASGAEKHYGYTF; CDR3nt: TGTGCCAGTGGGGCGGAAAAGCACTATGGCTACACCTTC; abundance: .; j_gene: TRBJ1-2; v_gene: TRBV28; len: 13; d_gene: .
CDR3aa: CASSQILAGAYNEQFF; CDR3nt: TGTGCCAGCAGTCAAATCCTAGCGGGAGCTTACAATGAGCAGTTCTTC; abundance: .; j_gene: TRBJ2-1; v_gene: TRBV2; len: 16; d_gene: TRBD2
CDR3aa: CASSLAGLAGGAFF; CDR3nt: TGTGCCAGCAGCTTAGCAGGATTGGCAGGGGGAGCTTTCTTT; abundance: .; j_gene: TRBJ1-1; v_gene: TRBV7-9; len: 14; d_gene: TRBD1
CDR3aa: CASSLDWRGTGELFF; CDR3nt: TGTGCCAGCAGCTTAGATTGGCGAGGGACCGGGGAGCTGTTTTTT; abundance: .; j_gene: TRBJ2-2; v_gene: TRBV11-2; len: 15; d_gene: .
CDR3aa: CASSFTATGLSEQYF; CDR3nt: TGTGCCAGCAGCTTTACCGCCACAGGGCTCTCCGAGCAGTACTTC; abundance: .; j_gene: TRBJ2-7; v_gene: TRBV11-2; len: 15; d_gene: .
CDR3aa: CASCEHTTPNIQYF; CDR3nt: TGTGCCAGCTGTGAGCACACGACCCCAAACATTCAGTACTTC; abundance: .; j_gene: TRBJ2-4; v_gene: TRBV2; len: 14; d_gene: .
CDR3aa: CASSQDASRSYNEQFF; CDR3nt: TGTGCCAGCAGCCAAGATGCTAGCCGCTCCTACAATGAGCAGTTCTTC; abundance: .; j_gene: TRBJ2-1; v_gene: TRBV3-1/TRBV3-2; len: 16; d_gene: .
CDR3aa: CASSPQGASFGNTIYF; CDR3nt: TGTGCCAGCAGCCCCCAGGGGGCAAGCTTCGGAAACACCATATATTTT; abundance: .; j_gene: TRBJ1-3; v_gene: TRBV7-9; len: 16; d_gene: TRBD1